This T cell receptor (beta chain) was identified during a study of blood T cells in healthy people across ages. With a J-beta primer mix and a sample-barcoded 5' primer, a second PCR ran about 6 to 11 cycles. TCRdb called the 5' RACE reads again in MiXCR, with one record for every CDR3 protein. The sample has over 1,300,000 distinct CDR3 sequences; roughly 59% are singletons. The V and J ends lost 0 bases and 6 bases respectively, with 6 bases between them. The CDR3 spans 12 residues. Germline V gives CDR1 SGDLS, CDR2 YYNGEE. V is TRBV9 and J is TRBJ1-2, with TRBD1 as a possible D gene (5 bases). Material: blood. The clonotype originates from a man between 18 and 29 years old in good health. DNA of the CDR3: TGTGCCAGCAGCGTAGTGGGGGATGGCTACACCTTC. It codes for CASSVVGDGYTF. Full variable domain (remainder filled in from reference TRBV9 and TRBJ1-2): DSGVTQTPKHLITATGQRVTLRCSPRSGDLSVYWYQQSLDQGLQFLIQYYNGEERAKGNILERFSAQQFPDLHSELNLSSLELGDSALYFCASSVVGDGYTFGSGTRLTVV.